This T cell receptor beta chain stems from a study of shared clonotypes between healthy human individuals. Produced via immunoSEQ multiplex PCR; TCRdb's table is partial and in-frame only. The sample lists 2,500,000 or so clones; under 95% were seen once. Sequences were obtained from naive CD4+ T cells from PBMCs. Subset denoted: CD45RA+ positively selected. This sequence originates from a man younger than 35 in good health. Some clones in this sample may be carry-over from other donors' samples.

The CDR3 region has the DNA TGTGCCAGTAGGGGACTAGCGGGGACCTACGAGCAGTACTTC. Translating gives CASRGLAGTYEQYF. The chain links TRBV19 to TRBJ2-7; 13 bases match TRBD2. J lost 2 bases, V lost 6 bases, and 1 base had no gene match. This CDR3 comprises 14 residues. Germline lookup yields CDR1 LNHDA and CDR2 SQIVND (reference sequence).